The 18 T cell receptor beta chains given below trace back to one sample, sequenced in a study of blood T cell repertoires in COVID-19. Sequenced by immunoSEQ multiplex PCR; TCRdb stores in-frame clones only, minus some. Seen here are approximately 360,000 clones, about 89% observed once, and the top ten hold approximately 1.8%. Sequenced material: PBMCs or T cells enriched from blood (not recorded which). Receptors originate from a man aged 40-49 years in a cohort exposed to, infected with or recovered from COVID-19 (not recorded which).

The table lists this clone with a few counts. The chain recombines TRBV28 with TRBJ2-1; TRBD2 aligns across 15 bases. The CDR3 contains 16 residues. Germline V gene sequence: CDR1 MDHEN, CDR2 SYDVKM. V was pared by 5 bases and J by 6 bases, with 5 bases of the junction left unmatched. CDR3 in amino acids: CASSPLGLAGGNEQFF. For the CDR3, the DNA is TGTGCCAGCAGTCCCTTGGGACTAGCGGGAGGCAATGAGCAGTTCTTC. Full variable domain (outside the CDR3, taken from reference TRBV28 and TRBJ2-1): DVKVTQSSRYLVKRTGEKVFLECVQDMDHENMFWYRQDPGLGLRLIYFSYDVKMKEKGDIPEGYSVSREKKERFSLILESASTNQTSMYLCASSPLGLAGGNEQFFGPGTRLTVL.

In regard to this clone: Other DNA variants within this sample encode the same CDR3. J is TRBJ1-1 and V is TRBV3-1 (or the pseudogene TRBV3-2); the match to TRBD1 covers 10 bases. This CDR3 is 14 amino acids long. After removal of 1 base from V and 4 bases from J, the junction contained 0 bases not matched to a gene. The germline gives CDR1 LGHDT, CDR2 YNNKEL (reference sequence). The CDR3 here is CASSQGTGGTEAFF. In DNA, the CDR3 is TGTGCCAGCAGCCAAGGGACAGGGGGCACTGAAGCTTTCTTT.

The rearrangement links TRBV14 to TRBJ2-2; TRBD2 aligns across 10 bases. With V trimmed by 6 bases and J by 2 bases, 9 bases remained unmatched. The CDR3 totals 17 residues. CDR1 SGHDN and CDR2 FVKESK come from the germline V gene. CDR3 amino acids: CASRHRGTSENTGELFF. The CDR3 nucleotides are TGTGCCAGCAGACACAGAGGGACTAGCGAAAACACCGGGGAGCTGTTTTTT.

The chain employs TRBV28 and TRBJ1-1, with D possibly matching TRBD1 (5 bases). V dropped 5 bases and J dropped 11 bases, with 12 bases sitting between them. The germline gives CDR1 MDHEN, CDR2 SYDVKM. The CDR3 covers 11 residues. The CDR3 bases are TGTGCCAGCAGTACATCTCACAGGGCTTTCTTT. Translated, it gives CASSTSHRAFF.

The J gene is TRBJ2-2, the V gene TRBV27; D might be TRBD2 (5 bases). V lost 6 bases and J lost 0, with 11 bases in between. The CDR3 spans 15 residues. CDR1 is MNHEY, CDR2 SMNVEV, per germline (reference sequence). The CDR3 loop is CASRLPGANTGELFF. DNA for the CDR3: TGTGCCAGCAGGCTTCCCGGGGCGAACACCGGGGAGCTGTTTTTT.

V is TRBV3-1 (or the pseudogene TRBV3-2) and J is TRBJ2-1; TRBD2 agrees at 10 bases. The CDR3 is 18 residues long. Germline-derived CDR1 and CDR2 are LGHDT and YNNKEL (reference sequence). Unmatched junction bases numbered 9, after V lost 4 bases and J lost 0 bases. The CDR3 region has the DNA TGTGCCAGCAGCCCTCGGACTAGCGGTTGGAACTCCTACAATGAGCAGTTCTTC. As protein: CASSPRTSGWNSYNEQFF.

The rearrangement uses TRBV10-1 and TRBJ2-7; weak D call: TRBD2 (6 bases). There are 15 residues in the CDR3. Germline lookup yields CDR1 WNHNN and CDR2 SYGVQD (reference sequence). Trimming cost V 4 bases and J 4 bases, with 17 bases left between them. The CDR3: CASSVRGSPPYEQYF. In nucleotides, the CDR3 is TGCGCCAGCAGTGTTCGGGGGAGTCCTCCTTACGAGCAGTACTTC.

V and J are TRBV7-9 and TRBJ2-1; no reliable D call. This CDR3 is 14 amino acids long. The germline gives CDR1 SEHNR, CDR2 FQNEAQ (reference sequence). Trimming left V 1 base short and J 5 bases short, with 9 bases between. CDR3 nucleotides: TGTGCCAGCAGCTTAGATCACAGTAACAATGAGCAGTTCTTC. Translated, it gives CASSLDHSNNEQFF.

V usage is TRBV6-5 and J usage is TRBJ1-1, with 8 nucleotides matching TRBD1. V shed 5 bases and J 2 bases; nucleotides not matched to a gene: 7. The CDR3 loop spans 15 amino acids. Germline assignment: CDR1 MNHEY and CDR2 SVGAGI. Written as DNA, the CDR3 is TGTGCCAGCAGTACCTATGACAGGGGAAACACTGAAGCTTTCTTT. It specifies CASSTYDRGNTEAFF.

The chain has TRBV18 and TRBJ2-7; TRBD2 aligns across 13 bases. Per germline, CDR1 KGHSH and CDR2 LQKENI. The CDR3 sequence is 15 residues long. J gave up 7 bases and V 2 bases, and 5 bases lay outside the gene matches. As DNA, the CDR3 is TGTGCCAGCTCACCAGGACTAGCGGGAGCAGGGGAGCAGTACTTC. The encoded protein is CASSPGLAGAGEQYF.

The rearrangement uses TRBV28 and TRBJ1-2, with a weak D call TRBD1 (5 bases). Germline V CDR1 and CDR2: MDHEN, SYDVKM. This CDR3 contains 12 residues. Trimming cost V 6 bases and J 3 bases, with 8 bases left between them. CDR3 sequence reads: CASRLQDYGYTF. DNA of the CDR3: TGTGCCAGCAGGCTACAGGACTATGGCTACACCTTC.

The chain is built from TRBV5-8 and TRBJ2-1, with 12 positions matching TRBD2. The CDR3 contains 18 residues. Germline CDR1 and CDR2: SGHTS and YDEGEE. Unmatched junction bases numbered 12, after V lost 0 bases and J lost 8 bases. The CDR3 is CASSLALTLAGGSHEQFF. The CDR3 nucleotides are TGTGCCAGCAGCTTGGCCCTTACACTAGCGGGAGGATCCCATGAGCAGTTCTTC.

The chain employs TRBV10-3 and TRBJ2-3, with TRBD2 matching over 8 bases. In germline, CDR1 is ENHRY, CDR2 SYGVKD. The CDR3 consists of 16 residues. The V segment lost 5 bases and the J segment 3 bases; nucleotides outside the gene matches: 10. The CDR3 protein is CAISFPAAGDTDTQYF. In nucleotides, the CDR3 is TGTGCCATCAGTTTCCCCGCAGCGGGAGATACAGATACGCAGTATTTT.

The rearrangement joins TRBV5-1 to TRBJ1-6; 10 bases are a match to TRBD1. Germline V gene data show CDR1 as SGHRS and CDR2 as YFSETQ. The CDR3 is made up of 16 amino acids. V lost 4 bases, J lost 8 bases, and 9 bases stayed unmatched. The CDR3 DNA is TGCGCCAGCAGCGAGCCTGGACAGGGGGAGTATTCACCCCTCCACTTT. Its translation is CASSEPGQGEYSPLHF.

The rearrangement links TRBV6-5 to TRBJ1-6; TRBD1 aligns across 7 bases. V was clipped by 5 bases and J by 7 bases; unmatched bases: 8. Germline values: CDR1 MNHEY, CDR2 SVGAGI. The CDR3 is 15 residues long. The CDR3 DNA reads TGTGCCAGCAGTAACATTGGGACAGCAAATTCACCCCTCCACTTT. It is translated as CASSNIGTANSPLHF.

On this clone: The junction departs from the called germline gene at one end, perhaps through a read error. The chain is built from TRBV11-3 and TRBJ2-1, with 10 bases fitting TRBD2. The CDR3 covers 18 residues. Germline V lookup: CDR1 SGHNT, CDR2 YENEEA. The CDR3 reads CASRLAGGRHCGKSEQFF. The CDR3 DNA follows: TGTGCCAGCAGGTTAGCGGGAGGCAGGCACTGCGGGAAGTCAGAGCAGTTCTTC.

The CDR3 spells CAISGTDNTEAFF. DNA for the CDR3: TGTGCCATCAGTGGGACAGATAACACTGAAGCTTTCTTT. V gene TRBV10-3 combines with J gene TRBJ1-1; D is possibly TRBD1 (6 bases). Deletions cut 4 bases from V and 2 bases from J, with 8 bases between. Germline CDR1 ENHRY, CDR2 SYGVKD. This CDR3 has 13 residues.

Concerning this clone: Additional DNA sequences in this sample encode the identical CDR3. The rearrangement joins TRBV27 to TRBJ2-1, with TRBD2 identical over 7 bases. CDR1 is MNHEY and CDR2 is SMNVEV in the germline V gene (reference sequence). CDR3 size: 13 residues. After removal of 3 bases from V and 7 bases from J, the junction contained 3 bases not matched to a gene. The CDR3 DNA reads TGTGCCAGCAGTTTGGGGGGGAGGAATGAGCAGTTCTTC. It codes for CASSLGGRNEQFF.